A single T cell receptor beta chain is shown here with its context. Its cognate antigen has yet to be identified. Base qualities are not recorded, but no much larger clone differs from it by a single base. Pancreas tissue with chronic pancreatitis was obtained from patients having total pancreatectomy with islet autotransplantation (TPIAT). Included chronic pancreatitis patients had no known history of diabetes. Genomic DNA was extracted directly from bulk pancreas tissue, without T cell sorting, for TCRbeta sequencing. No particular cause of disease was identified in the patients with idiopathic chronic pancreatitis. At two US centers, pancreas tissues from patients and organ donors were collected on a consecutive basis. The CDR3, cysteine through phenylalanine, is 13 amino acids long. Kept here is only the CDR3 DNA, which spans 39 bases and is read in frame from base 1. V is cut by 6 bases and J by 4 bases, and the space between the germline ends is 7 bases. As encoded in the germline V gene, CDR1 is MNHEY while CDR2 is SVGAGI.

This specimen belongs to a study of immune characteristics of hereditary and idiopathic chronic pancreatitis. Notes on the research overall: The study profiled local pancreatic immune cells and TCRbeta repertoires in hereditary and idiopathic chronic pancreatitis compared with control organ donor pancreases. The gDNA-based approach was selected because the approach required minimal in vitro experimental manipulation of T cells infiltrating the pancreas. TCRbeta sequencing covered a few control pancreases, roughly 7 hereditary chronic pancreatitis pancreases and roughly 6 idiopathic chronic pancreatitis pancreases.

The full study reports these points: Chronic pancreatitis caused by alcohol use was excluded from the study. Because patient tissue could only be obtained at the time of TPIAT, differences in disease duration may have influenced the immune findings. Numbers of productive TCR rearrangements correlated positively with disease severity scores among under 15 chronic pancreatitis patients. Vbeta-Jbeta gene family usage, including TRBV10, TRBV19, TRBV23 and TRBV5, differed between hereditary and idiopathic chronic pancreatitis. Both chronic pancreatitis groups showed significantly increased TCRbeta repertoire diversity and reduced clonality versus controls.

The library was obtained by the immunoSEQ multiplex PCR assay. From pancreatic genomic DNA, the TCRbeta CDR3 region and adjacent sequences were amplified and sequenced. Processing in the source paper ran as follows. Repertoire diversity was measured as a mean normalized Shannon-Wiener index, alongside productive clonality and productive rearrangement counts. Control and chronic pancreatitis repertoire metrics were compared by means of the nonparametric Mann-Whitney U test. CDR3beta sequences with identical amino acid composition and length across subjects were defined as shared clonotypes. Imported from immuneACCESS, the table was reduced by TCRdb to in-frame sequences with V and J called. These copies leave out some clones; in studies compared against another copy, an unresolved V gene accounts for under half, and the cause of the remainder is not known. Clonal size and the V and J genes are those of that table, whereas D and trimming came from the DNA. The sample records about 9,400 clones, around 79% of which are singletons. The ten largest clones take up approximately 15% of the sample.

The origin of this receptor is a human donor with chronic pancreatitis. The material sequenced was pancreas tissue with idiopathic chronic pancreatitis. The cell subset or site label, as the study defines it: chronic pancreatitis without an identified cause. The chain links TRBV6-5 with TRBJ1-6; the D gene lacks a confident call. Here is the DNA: TGTGCCAGCAGCCCAGGATATAATTCACCCCTCCACTTT. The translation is CASSPGYNSPLHF.